This TCR beta chain emerged from a study of shared clonotypes between healthy human individuals. Study information: The cohort had two women and a few men, ages 18 to 49.

Germline V gene sequence: CDR1 SGHRS, CDR2 YFSETQ. This CDR3 has 16 amino acids. V lost 2 bases and J 2 bases, leaving 17 bases between the germline ends. TCRdb's copy holds only in-frame clones and misses some; the assay was immunoSEQ multiplex PCR. Here the sample spans fewer than 400,000 clones, roughly 70% being singletons. Sequenced input: memory CD4+ T cells sorted from blood. Specified subset: CD45RA-negative fraction. The receptor's source is a man between 25 and 39 years old in good health. The V call is TRBV5-1, the J call TRBJ2-7, with D perhaps matching TRBD1 (6 bases). Here the CDR3 reads CASSFAGAPRPYEQYF. Here the CDR3 DNA reads TGCGCCAGCAGCTTTGCAGGGGCCCCGCGACCCTACGAGCAGTACTTC.